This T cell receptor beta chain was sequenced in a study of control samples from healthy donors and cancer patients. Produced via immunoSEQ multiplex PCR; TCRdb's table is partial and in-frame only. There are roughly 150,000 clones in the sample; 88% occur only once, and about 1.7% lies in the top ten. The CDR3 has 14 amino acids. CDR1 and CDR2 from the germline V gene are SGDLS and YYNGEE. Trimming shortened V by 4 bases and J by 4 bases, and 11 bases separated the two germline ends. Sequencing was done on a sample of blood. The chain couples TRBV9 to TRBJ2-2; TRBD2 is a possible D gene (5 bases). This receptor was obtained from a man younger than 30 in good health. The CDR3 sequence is CASSPQAGTGELFF. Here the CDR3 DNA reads TGTGCCAGCAGCCCTCAGGCGGGCACCGGGGAGCTGTTTTTT.